These 2 T cell receptor beta chains share one sample of origin, sequenced in a study of post-analysis software for immune sequencing data. Overall study results and limits: TRBV5-6, TRBV5-1 and TRBV20-1 were among a few TRBV segments more frequent in patients than controls.

The antigens for these receptors are not known. The library was made from cDNA and included unique molecular identifiers. TCRdb re-derived calls from the PCR reads in MiXCR, one entry per CDR3 protein. Of some 260,000 distinct CDR3 sequences in the sample, approximately 34% were seen once. The sample taken for sequencing was blood. All receptors come from a girl between 10 and 17 years old with multiple sclerosis.

This clonotype was found a few times. V usage is TRBV20-1 and J usage is TRBJ2-3, with D unresolved. This CDR3 has 15 residues. Germline CDR1 and CDR2: DFQATT and SNEGSKA (reference sequence). V was trimmed by 3 bases and J by 4 bases, leaving 17 bases between them. CDR3 DNA: TGCAGTGCTAGTCCAGTAGCCGTCCGATCAGATACGCAGTATTTT. Translated: CSASPVAVRSDTQYF.

This clonotype was observed a single time. This rearrangement joins TRBV3-1 to TRBJ2-1; perhaps TRBD2 as D (7 bases). Germline lookup yields CDR1 LGHDT and CDR2 YNNKEL (reference sequence). This CDR3 has 15 amino acids. The V end lost 3 bases, the J end lost 7 bases, and 16 bases lay between the germline ends. This chain's CDR3 is CASSQGGGLGNEQFF. CDR3 in DNA: TGTGCCAGCAGCCAGGGCGGGGGCCTGGGGAATGAGCAGTTCTTC.